The 7 T cell receptor beta chains below were found in one sample sequenced in a study of T cell changes during pregnancy in multiple sclerosis. Libraries were prepared by immunoSEQ multiplex PCR; TCRdb keeps only in-frame clonotypes and omits some of them. The sample has some 87,000 clones, roughly 92% seen once. The starting material was peripheral blood, obtained in the first trimester of pregnancy. All receptors come from a female donor with multiple sclerosis, enrolled in a pregnancy study.

By share, this clone counts as medium-sized. V usage is TRBV7-9 and J usage is TRBJ2-1; D perhaps matches TRBD2 (6 bases). The CDR3 spans 17 residues. Germline V gives CDR1 SEHNR, CDR2 FQNEAQ (reference sequence). V was trimmed by 7 bases and J by 4 bases, leaving 23 bases between them. The CDR3 spells CASTDSRTGGFYNEQFF. The CDR3 region has the DNA TGTGCCAGCACCGACTCGAGGACCGGGGGATTTTACAATGAGCAGTTCTTC.

This sequence joins TRBV19 and TRBJ2-2; TRBD1 aligns across 10 bases. Per germline, CDR1 LNHDA and CDR2 SQIVND (reference sequence). The CDR3 consists of 16 residues. V gave up 4 bases and J gave up 3 bases; unmatched junction bases: 5. CDR3 sequence: CASSTGTGVYTGELFF. Here the CDR3 DNA reads TGTGCCAGTAGTACCGGGACAGGGGTTTACACCGGGGAGCTGTTTTTT.

V usage is TRBV27 and J usage is TRBJ2-7, with 9 bases identical to TRBD1. V lost 6 bases to trimming and J lost 5 bases; unmatched junction nucleotides: 14. The V gene's germline CDR1 is MNHEY and CDR2 SMNVEV (reference sequence). CDR3 size: 16 residues. CDR3: CASSHNRGLGWDEQYF. CDR3 DNA sequence: TGTGCCAGCAGCCATAACAGGGGGCTTGGGTGGGACGAGCAGTACTTC.

The chain has TRBV25-1 and TRBJ2-2; weak D call: TRBD1 (6 bases). The V end was cut by 8 bases, the J end by 3 bases, with 13 bases between. The germline gives CDR1 MGHDK, CDR2 SYGVNS. The CDR3 has 14 residues. CDR3 coding DNA: TGTGCCAGCCACGGGGACACCTACACCGGGGAGCTGTTTTTT. This sequence encodes CASHGDTYTGELFF. Looking up the rest from reference TRBV25-1 and TRBJ2-2 gives the full variable domain: EADIYQTPRYLVIGTGKKITLECSQTMGHDKMYWYQQDPGMELHLIHYSYGVNSTEKGDLSSESTVSRIRTEHFPLTLESARPSHTSQYLCASHGDTYTGELFFGEGSRLTVL.

In this sample, this clone turned up once. The chain is built from TRBV5-1 and TRBJ2-3, with 12 nucleotides matching TRBD2. Germline values: CDR1 SGHRS, CDR2 YFSETQ. J gave up 4 bases and V 6 bases, and 6 bases lay outside the gene matches. This CDR3 region has 15 residues. The CDR3 here is CASTMRLAGADTQYF. The CDR3 nucleotides read TGCGCCAGCACGATGAGACTAGCGGGAGCAGATACGCAGTATTTT. Complete variable domain (other parts from reference TRBV5-1 and TRBJ2-3): KAGVTQTPRYLIKTRGQQVTLSCSPISGHRSVSWYQQTPGQGLQFLFEYFSETQRNKGNFPGRFSGRQFSNSRSEMNVSTLELGDSALYLCASTMRLAGADTQYFGPGTRLTVL.

The gene calls are TRBV5-1 and TRBJ1-2, with D possibly being TRBD1 (5 bases). This CDR3 spans 14 amino acids. Germline V gene sequence: CDR1 SGHRS, CDR2 YFSETQ. Deletions cut 0 bases from V and 6 bases from J, with 12 bases between. This CDR3 is CASSLAVQVDGYTF. CDR3 DNA: TGCGCCAGCAGCTTGGCCGTACAGGTTGATGGCTACACCTTC.

This chain links TRBV27 with TRBJ2-1; 9 bases align to TRBD2. Germline loops: CDR1 MNHEY, CDR2 SMNVEV (reference sequence). V lost 5 bases, J lost 3 bases, and 8 bases stayed unmatched. This CDR3 spans 16 amino acids. In nucleotides, the CDR3 is TGTGCCAGCAGTCCATTCGGAGCGGGAGGCTACAATGAGCAGTTCTTC. It translates to CASSPFGAGGYNEQFF.